These 20 T cell receptor beta chains came from one sample sequenced in a study of T cells after yellow fever vaccination (dated by TCRdb to the late 2010s). Library method: 5' RACE. The listed sequencing device is Illumina HiSeq 2500. TCRdb itself trimmed the public reads at Q25 with fastp, ran MiXCR and retained productive beta chains. CDR3 protein sequences are deduplicated, and each keeps its most common genes and DNA. The sample has hundreds of thousands of distinct CDR3 sequences on record, about 14% of them singletons. Over 13% of the sample comes from the top ten. Per the publication, the treatment or condition label means: live attenuated yellow fever vaccine strain. Sample: PBMCs, taken on the day of the yellow fever booster vaccination. These receptor sequences come from a man aged 25 to 40 who received the YFV17D yellow fever vaccine.

The chain is built from TRBV20-1 and TRBJ1-1; a possible D gene is TRBD1 (5 bases). The germline gives CDR1 DFQATT, CDR2 SNEGSKA (reference sequence). V lost 5 bases and J lost 0, with 10 bases in between. This CDR3 has 13 amino acids. The CDR3 spells CSADSGLNTEAFF. As DNA, the CDR3 is TGCAGTGCTGACTCAGGGTTGAACACTGAAGCTTTCTTT.

The chain couples TRBV5-1 to TRBJ2-1; 7 positions match TRBD1. V was pared by 6 bases and J by 5 bases, with 8 bases of the junction left unmatched. The V gene's germline CDR1 is SGHRS and CDR2 YFSETQ. This CDR3 spans 14 amino acids. CDR3 nucleotide sequence: TGCGCCAGCAAATGGGTGGGACAGAACAATGAGCAGTTCTTC. Translation: CASKWVGQNNEQFF. The full variable domain, in which reference TRBV5-1 and TRBJ2-1 provide the parts outside the CDR3, is KAGVTQTPRYLIKTRGQQVTLSCSPISGHRSVSWYQQTPGQGLQFLFEYFSETQRNKGNFPGRFSGRQFSNSRSEMNVSTLELGDSALYLCASKWVGQNNEQFFGPGTRLTVL.

The chain joins TRBV28 to TRBJ1-2; no reliable D call. Trimming stripped 5 bases from V and 7 bases from J, with 11 bases between. The CDR3 covers 12 residues. Germline CDR1 MDHEN, CDR2 SYDVKM. CDR3: CASSKVLGGYTF. The CDR3 coding sequence is TGTGCCAGCAGTAAAGTTCTGGGTGGCTACACCTTC.

This clonotype came up a few times. The chain recombines TRBV27 with TRBJ2-5; D unresolved. V gave up 6 bases and J gave up 5 bases, with 13 bases separating them. This CDR3 is built from 13 residues. CDR1 and CDR2 from the germline V gene are MNHEY and SMNVEV (reference sequence). CDR3 region: CASSAIPRETQYF. The CDR3 DNA reads as TGTGCCAGCAGCGCTATACCGAGGGAGACCCAGTACTTC.

This chain links TRBV28 with TRBJ2-1; the match to TRBD1 covers 9 bases. The CDR3 is made up of 15 amino acids. After removal of 4 bases from V and 0 bases from J, the junction contained 1 base not matched to a gene. Germline assignment: CDR1 MDHEN and CDR2 SYDVKM. Written as DNA, the CDR3 is TGTGCCAGCAGTTGGGGACAGGGCTCCTACAATGAGCAGTTCTTC. Translating it yields CASSWGQGSYNEQFF.

CDR3 sequence: CASSLTGDRETQYF. The CDR3 nucleotides read TGTGCCAGCAGCCTGACGGGAGATAGAGAGACCCAGTACTTC. This chain links TRBV7-9 with TRBJ2-5, with D maybe TRBD2 (6 bases). CDR3 size: 14 residues. V was pared by 5 bases and J by 4 bases, with 14 bases between. CDR1 SEHNR and CDR2 FQNEAQ come from the germline V gene (reference sequence).

This clonotype was seen repeatedly, ten times or more. Here the CDR3 DNA reads TGTGCCAGCAGCCATGGGCTAACCTACGAGCAGTACTTC. This sequence encodes CASSHGLTYEQYF. V usage is TRBV7-2 and J usage is TRBJ2-7; D remains ambiguous. V gave up 5 bases and J gave up 2 bases, with 10 bases separating them. This CDR3 region has 13 residues. Per the germline V gene, CDR1 is SGHTA and CDR2 is FQGNSA. Combining the CDR3 with reference TRBV7-2 and TRBJ2-7 gives the whole variable domain GAGVSQSPSNKVTEKGKDVELRCDPISGHTALYWYRQSLGQGLEFLIYFQGNSAPDKSGLPSDRFSAERTGGSVSTLTIQRTQQEDSAVYLCASSHGLTYEQYFGPGTRLTVT.

A few counts support this clonotype. This sequence joins TRBV20-1 and TRBJ2-7; 9 nucleotides match TRBD2. The CDR3 sequence is 14 residues long. Trimming removed 3 bases from V and 2 bases from J; junction bases left unmatched: 5. From germline, CDR1 is DFQATT and CDR2 SNEGSKA (reference sequence). The CDR3 nucleotides read TGCAGTGCTAGTAGCGGGAGCACCCCCTACGAGCAGTACTTC. Translating gives CSASSGSTPYEQYF.

This clonotype was seen a few times. The chain combines TRBV5-1 with TRBJ2-7; TRBD2 agrees at 11 bases. Germline V lookup: CDR1 SGHRS, CDR2 YFSETQ. CDR3 length equals 15 residues. The V gene end was trimmed by 3 bases and the J gene end by 2 bases; junction bases not matched to a gene: 4. The CDR3 loop is CASSSTSGAPYEQYF. The DNA of the CDR3 is TGCGCCAGCAGCTCGACTAGCGGGGCCCCCTACGAGCAGTACTTC.

The chain has TRBV6-1 and TRBJ2-5; TRBD2 agrees at 7 bases. Trimming at V came to 8 bases and at J to 5 bases, leaving 8 bases not matched to a gene. Germline CDR1 MNHNS, CDR2 SASEGT. The CDR3 extends over 13 amino acids. The CDR3 coding sequence is TGTGCCAGCGGACTAGGGGCGTGGGAGACCCAGTACTTC. It encodes CASGLGAWETQYF.

The chain uses TRBV4-3 and TRBJ2-5, with 7 bases fitting TRBD1. V was pared by 4 bases and J by 5 bases, with 4 bases of the junction left unmatched. Germline V gene sequence: CDR1 LGHNA, CDR2 YSLEER. The length of the CDR3 is 13 residues. The CDR3 loop reads CASSLHRGETQYF. The DNA of the CDR3 is TGCGCCAGCAGCCTGCACAGGGGTGAGACCCAGTACTTC.

In its sample, this clonotype was seen many times. This chain connects TRBV6-6 to TRBJ2-7; tentative D call: TRBD2 (5 bases). Germline V gene sequence: CDR1 MNHNY, CDR2 SVGAGI (reference sequence). This CDR3 region has 11 residues. Trimming removed 6 bases from V and 6 bases from J, with 9 bases in between. CDR3 nucleotide sequence: TGTGCCAGCAGACAAGAGGGCGAGCAGTACTTC. It is translated as CASRQEGEQYF.

This clonotype was seen more than once but under ten times. The CDR3 DNA reads as TGCGCCAGCAGTGAGCCCCCTGAGTGGACAGCTCGGAAAAACATTCAGTACTTC. Translation gives CASSEPPEWTARKNIQYF. This rearrangement joins TRBV10-2 to TRBJ2-4, with a tentative D call TRBD1 (6 bases). V was clipped by 2 bases and J by 4 bases, with 21 bases between them. Germline CDR1 reads WSHSY; CDR2 reads SAAADI. The CDR3 is 18 residues long.

The table lists this clonotype with a few counts. The V and J genes are TRBV7-2 and TRBJ2-4; 8 nucleotides agree with TRBD2. The CDR3 is 16 amino acids. Germline-derived CDR1 and CDR2 are SGHTA and FQGNSA. J lost 0 bases, V lost 2 bases, and 3 bases had no gene match. Here the CDR3 reads CASSLQAGVAKNIQYF. CDR3 in DNA: TGTGCCAGCAGCTTACAAGCGGGAGTAGCCAAAAACATTCAGTACTTC.

This clonotype was seen only a few times. The chain is built from TRBV4-2 and TRBJ1-4; D remains unclear. This CDR3 is 14 amino acids long. The V gene lost 0 bases and the J gene lost 6 bases, with 8 bases spanning the gap. CDR1 and CDR2 (germline): LGHNA, YNFKEQ. In DNA form, the CDR3 reads TGTGCCAGCAGCCAAGAACTTTTTGATGAAAAACTGTTTTTT. Residues: CASSQELFDEKLFF.

The V call is TRBV19, the J call TRBJ2-3; 15 bases agree with TRBD2. The CDR3 loop spans 17 amino acids. Germline CDR1 is LNHDA and CDR2 is SQIVND (reference sequence). After removal of 4 bases from V and 4 bases from J, the junction contained 6 bases not matched to a gene. The CDR3 region has the DNA TGTGCCAGTAGTACTCCCGGGACTAGCGGGAGGTCAGATACGCAGTATTTT. Residues: CASSTPGTSGRSDTQYF.

This clonotype was observed a handful of times. At one of its ends the junction is not consistent with the germline gene, which may arise from a read error. The genes are TRBV7-7 and TRBJ2-5, with TRBD2 matching over 12 bases. The CDR3 consists of 16 residues. Germline V lookup: CDR1 SSHAT, CDR2 FNYEAQ (reference sequence). CDR3 nucleotide sequence: TGTGCTAGCAGAAGTCTAGCGGGAGGGGGCCAAGAGACCCAGTACTTC. Residues: CASRSLAGGGQETQYF.

The rearrangement uses TRBV12-3 or TRBV12-4 and TRBJ2-7; 9 positions match TRBD2. CDR3 length: 17 residues. V lost 5 bases and J lost 1; bases outside the gene matches: 12. DNA of the CDR3: TGTGCCAGCAGTCACCGTCCCCAGCGGGAGGTGTCCTACGAGCAGTACTTC. This translates into CASSHRPQREVSYEQYF.

The chain joins TRBV5-1 to TRBJ2-2; 9 bases map to TRBD2. The V segment lost 5 bases and the J segment 5 bases; nucleotides outside the gene matches: 7. From germline, CDR1 is SGHRS and CDR2 YFSETQ. There are 15 residues in the CDR3. The CDR3 protein is CASRREGHGTGELFF. The CDR3 DNA follows: TGCGCCAGCAGGCGGGAGGGCCATGGGACCGGGGAGCTGTTTTTT.

This clonotype was detected a few times. The rearrangement uses TRBV7-9 and TRBJ2-3; 8 nucleotides line up with TRBD1. V dropped 3 bases and J dropped 6; count of bases not matched to a gene: 5. CDR1 is SEHNR and CDR2 is FQNEAQ in the germline V gene (reference sequence). This CDR3 has 14 amino acids. CDR3 DNA sequence: TGTGCCAGCAGCTTTCAGGGGGCATGGGATACGCAGTATTTT. Amino acid sequence: CASSFQGAWDTQYF.